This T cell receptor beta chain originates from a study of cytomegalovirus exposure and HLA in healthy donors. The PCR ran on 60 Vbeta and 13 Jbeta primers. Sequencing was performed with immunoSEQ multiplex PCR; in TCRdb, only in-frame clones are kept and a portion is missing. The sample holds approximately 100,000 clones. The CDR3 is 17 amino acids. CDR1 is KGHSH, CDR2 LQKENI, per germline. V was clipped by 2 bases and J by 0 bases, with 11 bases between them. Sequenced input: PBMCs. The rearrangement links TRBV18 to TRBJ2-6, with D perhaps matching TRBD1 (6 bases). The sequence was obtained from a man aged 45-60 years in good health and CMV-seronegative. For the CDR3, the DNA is TGTGCCAGCTCACCAGGGGGCCCTTACTCTGGGGCCAACGTCCTGACTTTC. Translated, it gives CASSPGGPYSGANVLTF. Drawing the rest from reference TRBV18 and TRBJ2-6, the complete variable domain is NAGVMQNPRHLVRRRGQEARLRCSPMKGHSHVYWYRQLPEEGLKFMVYLQKENIIDESGMPKERFSAEFPKEGPSILRIQQVVRGDSAAYFCASSPGGPYSGANVLTFGAGSRLTVL.